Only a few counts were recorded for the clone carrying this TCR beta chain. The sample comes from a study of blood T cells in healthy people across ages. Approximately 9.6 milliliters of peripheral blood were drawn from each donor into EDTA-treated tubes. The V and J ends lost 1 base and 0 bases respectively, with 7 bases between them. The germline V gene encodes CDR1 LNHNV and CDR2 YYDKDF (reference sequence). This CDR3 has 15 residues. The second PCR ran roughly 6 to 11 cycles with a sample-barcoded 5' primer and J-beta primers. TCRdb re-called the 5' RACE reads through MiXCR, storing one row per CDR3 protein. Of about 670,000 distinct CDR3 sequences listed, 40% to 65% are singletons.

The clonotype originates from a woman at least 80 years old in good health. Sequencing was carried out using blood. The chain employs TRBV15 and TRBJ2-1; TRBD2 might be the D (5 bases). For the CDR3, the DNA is TGTGCCACCAGCAGAGCGGGGAGCTCCTACAATGAGCAGTTCTTC. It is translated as CATSRAGSSYNEQFF.